What follows are 26 T cell receptor beta chains derived from one specimen sequenced in a study of blood T cell repertoires in COVID-19. Profiled with immunoSEQ multiplex PCR; TCRdb holds only in-frame clones, not every one. Among 130,000 to 150,000 clones listed, roughly 90% were seen once. The sample was peripheral blood. The receptor source for this set is a human donor in a cohort sampled during active COVID-19.

This clone has a single count. The gene calls are TRBV9 and TRBJ2-7; D unresolved. CDR1 is SGDLS, CDR2 YYNGEE, per germline. V gave up 0 bases and J gave up 2 bases, with 9 bases separating them. CDR3 length equals 14 residues. The DNA of the CDR3 is TGTGCCAGCAGCGTAGCTCCAGATACCTACGAGCAGTACTTC. Protein sequence: CASSVAPDTYEQYF. Supplemented by reference TRBV9 and TRBJ2-7, the full variable domain reads DSGVTQTPKHLITATGQRVTLRCSPRSGDLSVYWYQQSLDQGLQFLIQYYNGEERAKGNILERFSAQQFPDLHSELNLSSLELGDSALYFCASSVAPDTYEQYFGPGTRLTVT.

The chain employs TRBV30 and TRBJ2-7; TRBD2 might be the D (6 bases). V lost 0 bases, J lost 5 bases, and 8 bases lay in between. CDR3 size: 12 residues. The V gene's germline CDR1 is GTSNPN and CDR2 SVGIG (reference sequence). For the CDR3, the DNA is TGTGCCTGGAGTGTAAGCGGGCACGAGCAGTACTTC. Amino acids: CAWSVSGHEQYF.

The gene calls are TRBV9 and TRBJ2-1; 12 bases agree with TRBD2. Germline values: CDR1 SGDLS, CDR2 YYNGEE. With V trimmed by 4 bases and J by 6 bases, 5 bases remained unmatched. The CDR3 length is 15 residues. The CDR3 coding sequence is TGTGCCAGCAGCCTACTAGCGGGAGGTACCAATGAGCAGTTCTTC. The encoded protein is CASSLLAGGTNEQFF.

The chain joins TRBV5-6 to TRBJ1-2; TRBD1 matches at 8 bases. CDR3 size: 15 residues. The junction had 4 bases not matched to a gene; V was cut back by 0 bases and J by 3 bases. The germline V gene encodes CDR1 SGHDT and CDR2 YYEEEE. The CDR3 DNA is TGTGCCAGCAGCTTGGGATCAGGGGGCGACTATGGCTACACCTTC. Translating it yields CASSLGSGGDYGYTF.

The rearrangement joins TRBV28 to TRBJ2-6; TRBD2 agrees at 9 bases. Germline V CDR1 and CDR2: MDHEN, SYDVKM. After removal of 6 bases from V and 2 bases from J, the junction contained 11 bases not matched to a gene. CDR3 size: 18 residues. The CDR3 here is CASSPHAGGRTGANVLTF. CDR3 DNA: TGTGCCAGCAGCCCTCACGCGGGGGGGAGAACTGGGGCCAACGTCCTGACTTTC.

V is TRBV5-8 and J is TRBJ1-2; possible D gene TRBD1, 6 bases. In germline, CDR1 is SGHTS, CDR2 YDEGEE. The CDR3 loop spans 14 amino acids. Trimming removed 1 base at V and 7 bases at J, with 14 bases between. The CDR3 DNA reads as TGTGCCAGCAGCTTGCAAGGGGGACACGGTGGCTACACCTTC. Translation gives CASSLQGGHGGYTF.

The chain has TRBV6-7 and TRBJ1-1; the match to TRBD1 covers 9 bases. TRBV6-7 is designated an ORF whose function remains uncertain. The V gene end was trimmed by 7 bases and the J gene end by 0 bases; junction bases not matched to a gene: 15. The CDR3 runs 18 residues. The CDR3 region has the DNA TGTGCCAGCACACTAGGGACAGGGAATGGGCTTATGAACACTGAAGCTTTCTTT. Protein: CASTLGTGNGLMNTEAFF.

J is TRBJ1-1 and V is TRBV18, with TRBD1 as a possible D gene (6 bases). The V gene lost 1 base and the J gene lost 3 bases, with 18 bases spanning the gap. The CDR3 is 17 residues long. Germline CDR1 KGHSH, CDR2 LQKENI. The CDR3 DNA reads as TGTGCCAGCTCACCACTTCCTCCACAGGGAGGGTACACTGAAGCTTTCTTT. Its protein is CASSPLPPQGGYTEAFF.

This chain connects TRBV15 to TRBJ1-5, with D possibly being TRBD1 (6 bases). The germline V and J ends were trimmed by 0 bases and 5 bases, with 11 bases remaining between them. The CDR3 runs to 15 residues. Per germline, CDR1 LNHNV and CDR2 YYDKDF (reference sequence). Written as DNA, the CDR3 is TGTGCCACCAGCAGAGATAGGGCAGGGGATCAGCCCCAGCATTTT. It codes for CATSRDRAGDQPQHF.

J is TRBJ2-7 and V is TRBV7-2; D is perhaps TRBD1 (5 bases). The V gene's germline CDR1 is SGHTA and CDR2 FQGNSA. V gave up 1 base and J gave up 2 bases, with 12 bases separating them. This CDR3 has 15 amino acids. The CDR3 nucleotides are TGTGCCAGCAGCTTAGGACAGAAGGCACCCTACGAGCAGTACTTC. As protein: CASSLGQKAPYEQYF.

The chain recombines TRBV6-6 with TRBJ2-3; 9 bases map to TRBD1. After removal of 4 bases from V and 3 bases from J, the junction contained 5 bases not matched to a gene. This CDR3 contains 15 residues. Per the germline V gene, CDR1 is MNHNY and CDR2 is SVGAGI (reference sequence). CDR3 amino acids: CASSSSGTGTDTQYF. Here the CDR3 DNA reads TGTGCCAGCAGTTCTTCCGGGACAGGGACAGATACGCAGTATTTT.

V usage is TRBV7-2 and J usage is TRBJ2-5, with 10 bases that match TRBD2. J gave up 5 bases and V 1 base, and 4 bases lay outside the gene matches. This CDR3 comprises 15 residues. Germline loops: CDR1 SGHTA, CDR2 FQGNSA. In nucleotides, the CDR3 is TGTGCCAGCAGCTTAGAGCGGGGGGGCCCGGAGACCCAGTACTTC. The encoded protein is CASSLERGGPETQYF.

The rearrangement links TRBV5-6 to TRBJ1-2, with 7 nucleotides matching TRBD1. The CDR3 is 10 amino acids. Germline CDR1 SGHDT, CDR2 YYEEEE. CDR3 loop: CGQGGYGYTF. The CDR3 nucleotides are TGTGGACAGGGTGGCTATGGCTACACCTTC.

V gene TRBV28 combines with J gene TRBJ2-7, with 10 bases fitting TRBD2. J lost 1 base, V lost 3 bases, and 3 bases had no gene match. Germline values: CDR1 MDHEN, CDR2 SYDVKM. The CDR3 loop spans 15 amino acids. The CDR3 DNA follows: TGTGCCAGCAGTTTGAGTAGCGGGGGGTCCTACGAGCAGTACTTC. This sequence encodes CASSLSSGGSYEQYF.

This chain's CDR3 is CASSPPIGAGTYEQYF. The CDR3 nucleotides read TGTGCCAGCTCACCACCTATCGGGGCGGGGACCTACGAGCAGTACTTC. V usage is TRBV18 and J usage is TRBJ2-7, with a possible D match to TRBD2 (6 bases). Germline assignment: CDR1 KGHSH and CDR2 LQKENI. V lost 0 bases and J 2 bases, leaving 14 bases between the germline ends. The CDR3 totals 16 residues.

A note on this clone: The same CDR3 arises from other DNA sequences in this sample as well. The chain joins TRBV7-9 to TRBJ2-3, with D perhaps TRBD1 (5 bases). CDR3 size: 13 residues. Trimming took 1 base from V and 5 from J, leaving 7 bases between them. In germline, CDR1 is SEHNR, CDR2 FQNEAQ (reference sequence). In DNA, the CDR3 is TGTGCCAGCAGCTTAGGCAGGGAAGATACGCAGTATTTT. This sequence encodes CASSLGREDTQYF.

The rearrangement joins TRBV19 to TRBJ1-1; no clear D. The CDR3 is 13 residues long. The germline gives CDR1 LNHDA, CDR2 SQIVND (reference sequence). V was pared by 2 bases and J by 2 bases, with 6 bases between. CDR3 residues: CASSISVNTEAFF. In DNA form, the CDR3 reads TGTGCCAGTAGTATATCGGTAAACACTGAAGCTTTCTTT.

The chain is built from TRBV29-1 and TRBJ2-7; 7 nucleotides align to TRBD2. Germline loops: CDR1 SQVTM, CDR2 ANQGSEA. The V gene end was trimmed by 7 bases and the J gene end by 3 bases; junction bases not matched to a gene: 9. The CDR3 covers 13 residues. CDR3 protein: CSAKGAGDYEQYF. In DNA form, the CDR3 reads TGCAGCGCAAAAGGTGCGGGAGACTACGAGCAGTACTTC.

The chain carries TRBV20-1 and TRBJ2-1; a weak D match, TRBD2 (5 bases). Trimming stripped 3 bases from V and 0 bases from J, with 9 bases between. The CDR3 sequence is 14 residues long. CDR1 is DFQATT, CDR2 SNEGSKA, per germline (reference sequence). The CDR3 loop is CSASRGSSYNEQFF. The CDR3 DNA follows: TGCAGTGCTAGTAGAGGGAGCTCCTACAATGAGCAGTTCTTC.

The genes are TRBV6-5 and TRBJ2-1; D unclear. The V end was cut by 8 bases, the J end by 4 bases, with 15 bases between. The CDR3 spans 14 residues. From germline, CDR1 is MNHEY and CDR2 SVGAGI. In nucleotides, the CDR3 is TGTGCCAGCCGTAGTCCATCGTCGTACAATGAGCAGTTCTTC. Residues: CASRSPSSYNEQFF.

The chain joins TRBV27 to TRBJ2-3; 12 nucleotides line up with TRBD2. Germline CDR1 MNHEY, CDR2 SMNVEV (reference sequence). The CDR3 extends over 18 amino acids. Unmatched junction bases numbered 11, after V lost 1 base and J lost 6 bases. CDR3 region: CASSLWAVPSGGVDTQYF. The CDR3 DNA sequence: TGTGCCAGCAGTTTATGGGCGGTGCCTAGCGGGGGGGTGGATACGCAGTATTTT.

The rearrangement links TRBV3-1 (or the pseudogene TRBV3-2) to TRBJ2-5; 11 bases agree with TRBD2. Germline V CDR1 and CDR2: LGHDT, YNNKEL (reference sequence). V lost 6 bases and J lost 5; bases outside the gene matches: 11. This CDR3 has 16 residues. This CDR3 is CASSPGLAAFGETQYF. CDR3 DNA: TGTGCCAGCAGTCCGGGACTAGCGGCCTTCGGGGAGACCCAGTACTTC.

V is TRBV23-1 and J is TRBJ1-2, with D perhaps matching TRBD1 (6 bases). TRBV23-1 is assigned to the ORF class and has an uncertain function. The CDR3 is made up of 16 amino acids. Trimming cost V 2 bases and J 1 base, with 14 bases left between them. The CDR3 sequence is CASSQKGQPINYGYTF. The CDR3 DNA sequence: TGCGCCAGCAGTCAAAAAGGACAGCCCATTAACTATGGCTACACCTTC.

The chain joins TRBV7-2 to TRBJ2-2; 7 bases fit TRBD2. The CDR3 loop spans 15 amino acids. CDR1 is SGHTA, CDR2 FQGNSA, per germline. The ends lost 4 bases at V and 8 bases at J; junction bases unmatched: 10. The CDR3 DNA is TGTGCCAGCAGCTCATCGCAAGGGAGGGAGGGGGAGCTGTTTTTT. It specifies CASSSSQGREGELFF.

The J gene is TRBJ1-5, the V gene TRBV18; the match to TRBD1 covers 7 bases. The CDR3 loop spans 21 amino acids. Germline values: CDR1 KGHSH, CDR2 LQKENI. V lost 4 bases, J lost 0 bases, and 21 bases stayed unmatched. The CDR3 region has the DNA TGTGCCAGCTCACGAAACGAATTACCGGGACAGCAAATTTATAGCAATCAGCCCCAGCATTTT. This gives the protein CASSRNELPGQQIYSNQPQHF. Together with reference TRBV18 and TRBJ1-5, the CDR3 gives the full variable domain: NAGVMQNPRHLVRRRGQEARLRCSPMKGHSHVYWYRQLPEEGLKFMVYLQKENIIDESGMPKERFSAEFPKEGPSILRIQQVVRGDSAAYFCASSRNELPGQQIYSNQPQHFGDGTRLSIL.

The chain couples TRBV10-1 to TRBJ2-6, with D possibly being TRBD1 (6 bases). The germline gives CDR1 WNHNN, CDR2 SYGVQD (reference sequence). Trimming stripped 6 bases from V and 0 bases from J, with 21 bases between. This CDR3 spans 19 amino acids. This CDR3 is CASRPKIQGGVSGANVLTF. In DNA, the CDR3 is TGCGCCAGCAGACCTAAAATACAGGGTGGAGTCTCTGGGGCCAACGTCCTGACTTTC.